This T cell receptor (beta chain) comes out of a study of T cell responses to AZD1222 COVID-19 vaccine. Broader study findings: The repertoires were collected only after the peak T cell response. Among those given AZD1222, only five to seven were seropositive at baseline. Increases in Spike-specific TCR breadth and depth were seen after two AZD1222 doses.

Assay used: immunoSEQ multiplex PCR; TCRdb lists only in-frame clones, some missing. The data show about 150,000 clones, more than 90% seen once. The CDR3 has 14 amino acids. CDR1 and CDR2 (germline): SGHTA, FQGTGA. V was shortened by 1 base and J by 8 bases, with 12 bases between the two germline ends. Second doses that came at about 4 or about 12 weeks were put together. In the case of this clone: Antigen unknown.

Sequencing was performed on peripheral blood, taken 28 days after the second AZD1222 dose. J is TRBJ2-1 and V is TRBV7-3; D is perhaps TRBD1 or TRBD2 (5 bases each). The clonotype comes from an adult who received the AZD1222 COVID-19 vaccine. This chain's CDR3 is CASSLMDWGDEQFF. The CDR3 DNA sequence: TGTGCCAGCAGCTTAATGGACTGGGGCGATGAGCAGTTCTTC.